These 30 T cell receptor beta chains were all obtained from the same sample, sequenced in a study of T cells after yellow fever vaccination. TCRdb re-analysed the 5' RACE reads in MiXCR, keeping a single row per CDR3 protein. Of some 670,000 distinct CDR3 sequences detected, approximately 13% appear once; the ten largest clones hold 14% to 15%. The specimen comprised PBMCs, sampled on the day of the yellow fever booster vaccination. All receptors derive from a man aged 25 to 45 who received the YFV17D yellow fever vaccine.

The chain uses TRBV14 and TRBJ1-2; 9 nucleotides line up with TRBD1. Trimming took 4 bases from V and 3 from J; bases not matched to a gene: 6. CDR1 and CDR2 (germline): SGHDN, FVKESK. The CDR3 spans 15 residues. CDR3 nucleotide sequence: TGTGCCAGCAGCCCTTACGGGACAGGGTACTATGGCTACACCTTC. It specifies CASSPYGTGYYGYTF.

Only a few counts were recorded for this clonotype. The chain has TRBV29-1 and TRBJ2-3; 7 bases are a match to TRBD1. CDR1 is SQVTM and CDR2 is ANQGSEA in the germline V gene. CDR3 size: 12 residues. After removal of 8 bases from V and 4 bases from J, the junction contained 6 bases not matched to a gene. The CDR3 region is CSYYRGADTQYF. As DNA, the CDR3 is TGCAGCTATTACAGGGGAGCAGATACGCAGTATTTT.

This clonotype was observed a few times. The chain links TRBV5-1 to TRBJ2-1, with a possible D match to TRBD2 (6 bases). The CDR3 totals 13 residues. Trimming pared 2 bases from V and 9 bases from J, leaving 12 bases between. Germline CDR1 SGHRS, CDR2 YFSETQ. CDR3 coding DNA: TGCGCCAGCAGCTTCTCGGGAGTTGGTGAGCAGTTCTTC. Protein product: CASSFSGVGEQFF.

The chain has TRBV2 and TRBJ1-1, with a possible D match to TRBD1 (5 bases). CDR3 length: 13 residues. Germline CDR1 and CDR2: SNHLY and FYNNEI. Trimming removed 6 bases at V and 3 bases at J, with 11 bases between. CDR3 amino acids: CASRGDSYTEAFF. The CDR3 region has the DNA TGTGCCAGCAGGGGAGACAGCTACACTGAAGCTTTCTTT.

The gene calls are TRBV3-1 and TRBJ1-6; D gene unclear. Germline V CDR1 and CDR2: LGHDT, YNNKEL (reference sequence). Trimming cost V 0 bases and J 0 bases, with 9 bases left between them. The CDR3 is 17 residues long. The DNA for the CDR3 is TGTGCCAGCAGCCAAGATTTCGCTAACTCCTATAATTCACCCCTCCACTTT. Its translation: CASSQDFANSYNSPLHF.

The chain joins TRBV19 to TRBJ1-1; a weak D match, TRBD1 (5 bases). Germline CDR1 and CDR2: LNHDA and SQIVND (reference sequence). V was cut by 7 bases and J by 1 base, with 16 bases left in between. The CDR3 contains 15 residues. CDR3: CASIPYGGTNTEAFF. CDR3 sequence (DNA): TGTGCCAGTATCCCCTATGGGGGAACGAACACTGAAGCTTTCTTT.

This clonotype turned up a few times. The chain has TRBV7-9 and TRBJ1-2, with D hard to call. With 5 bases removed from V and 3 bases from J, the gap between germline ends came to 4 bases. The CDR3 is 11 residues long. CDR1 and CDR2 (germline): SEHNR, FQNEAQ (reference sequence). The CDR3 loop is CASSPYYGYTF. CDR3 DNA: TGTGCCAGCAGCCCTTACTATGGCTACACCTTC.

This clonotype has just a few counts. The gene calls are TRBV12-3 or TRBV12-4 and TRBJ2-7, with D perhaps matching TRBD2 (6 bases). This CDR3 region has 15 residues. V was clipped by 0 bases and J by 2 bases, with 11 bases between them. CDR3 sequence: CASSLAGGPTYEQYF. The CDR3 nucleotides are TGTGCCAGCAGTTTAGCCGGAGGGCCAACCTACGAGCAGTACTTC.

The chain couples TRBV7-9 to TRBJ2-1; D uncertain. Germline V gene data show CDR1 as SEHNR and CDR2 as FQNEAQ (reference sequence). V was cut by 5 bases and J by 12 bases, with 11 bases left in between. This CDR3 contains 11 residues. CDR3 sequence: CASSPSGRQFF. CDR3 nucleotide sequence: TGTGCCAGCAGCCCCAGTGGGCGGCAGTTCTTC.

The rearrangement uses TRBV20-1 and TRBJ2-3; 9 positions agree with TRBD2. In germline, CDR1 is DFQATT, CDR2 SNEGSKA (reference sequence). CDR3 length: 15 amino acids. The ends lost 5 bases at V and 4 bases at J; junction bases unmatched: 10. CDR3 DNA sequence: TGCAGTGCTGCCCAGGAAGCGGGAGGCTCAGATACGCAGTATTTT. Amino acids: CSAAQEAGGSDTQYF.

This clonotype was seen a handful of times. This sequence joins TRBV7-2 and TRBJ1-1; D is undetermined. This CDR3 spans 14 amino acids. Trimming left V 1 base short and J 5 bases short, with 11 bases between. Germline V gene data show CDR1 as SGHTA and CDR2 as FQGNSA. The CDR3 sequence is CASSLVSAGTEAFF. The DNA of the CDR3 is TGTGCCAGCAGCTTAGTGTCAGCCGGAACTGAAGCTTTCTTT.

This clonotype showed up just a few times. This chain links TRBV7-2 with TRBJ2-2; 14 nucleotides align to TRBD2. V shed 7 bases and J 7 bases; nucleotides not matched to a gene: 11. The CDR3 length is 17 residues. Germline V gene sequence: CDR1 SGHTA, CDR2 FQGNSA. The CDR3 loop reads CASIRGTSGSSNGELFF. The DNA of the CDR3 is TGTGCCAGCATCCGCGGGACTAGCGGGAGCTCCAACGGGGAGCTGTTTTTT. The variable domain in full, completed from reference TRBV7-2 and TRBJ2-2, reads GAGVSQSPSNKVTEKGKDVELRCDPISGHTALYWYRQSLGQGLEFLIYFQGNSAPDKSGLPSDRFSAERTGGSVSTLTIQRTQQEDSAVYLCASIRGTSGSSNGELFFGEGSRLTVL.

This clonotype was recorded a few times. The J gene is TRBJ2-5, the V gene TRBV25-1, with 9 bases identical to TRBD1. The CDR3 contains 15 residues. Germline lookup yields CDR1 MGHDK and CDR2 SYGVNS. Losses at the gene ends were 3 bases for V and 4 bases for J; bases not matched to a gene: 6. CDR3 sequence reads: CASSEAGTGLETQYF. The CDR3 DNA is TGTGCCAGCAGTGAGGCGGGGACAGGGCTAGAGACCCAGTACTTC.

This clonotype occurred a few times. V usage is TRBV6-1 and J usage is TRBJ2-2, with TRBD1 identical over 9 bases. Germline assignment: CDR1 MNHNS and CDR2 SASEGT. This CDR3 is built from 15 residues. The V segment lost 6 bases and the J segment 4 bases; nucleotides outside the gene matches: 6. CDR3 residues: CASSMGQGRTGELFF. CDR3 nucleotides: TGTGCCAGCAGCATGGGACAGGGCCGCACCGGGGAGCTGTTTTTT.

This clonotype was seen repeatedly, ten times or more. The chain uses TRBV28 and TRBJ1-3; D not resolved. V lost 3 bases to trimming and J lost 4 bases, with 13 bases between them. The V gene's germline CDR1 is MDHEN and CDR2 SYDVKM. The CDR3 length is 15 residues. The DNA of the CDR3 is TGTGCCAGCAGTTTGGGAGGAAGGGTCGGAAACACCATATATTTT. Its protein is CASSLGGRVGNTIYF.

This clonotype was detected only a few times. This rearrangement joins TRBV19 to TRBJ2-5; D gene ambiguous. CDR1 is LNHDA, CDR2 SQIVND, per germline (reference sequence). CDR3 length: 12 amino acids. V lost 3 bases to trimming and J lost 7 bases, with 9 bases between them. The CDR3 coding sequence is TGTGCCAGTAGTATGACCGCTGGGACCCAGTACTTC. Its protein is CASSMTAGTQYF.

This clonotype occurred many times. The chain is built from TRBV25-1 and TRBJ2-3; 8 bases map to TRBD1. Trimming at V came to 5 bases and at J to 2 bases, leaving 3 bases not matched to a gene. The CDR3 runs 14 residues. In germline, CDR1 is MGHDK, CDR2 SYGVNS. This CDR3 reads CASSRQGFTDTQYF. The CDR3 bases are TGTGCCAGCAGTCGACAGGGGTTCACAGATACGCAGTATTTT.

This clonotype was observed a few times. This chain joins TRBV19 and TRBJ1-1; D is uncertain. Germline V gives CDR1 LNHDA, CDR2 SQIVND (reference sequence). The CDR3 length is 20 residues. Trimming pared 3 bases from V and 0 bases from J, leaving 26 bases between. The chain's CDR3 is CASSIPLFGLYSTMNTEAFF. The CDR3 coding sequence is TGTGCCAGTAGTATTCCCCTATTTGGGCTGTACTCGACCATGAACACTGAAGCTTTCTTT. Variable domain in full (rest from reference TRBV19 and TRBJ1-1): DGGITQSPKYLFRKEGQNVTLSCEQNLNHDAMYWYRQDPGQGLRLIYYSQIVNDFQKGDIAEGYSVSREKKESFPLTVTSAQKNPTAFYLCASSIPLFGLYSTMNTEAFFGQGTRLTVV.

This clonotype was seen at least ten times. The rearrangement joins TRBV12-3 or TRBV12-4 to TRBJ2-6, with 11 bases that match TRBD1. The CDR3 loop spans 17 amino acids. V lost 8 bases to trimming and J lost 0 bases; unmatched junction nucleotides: 6. The CDR3 protein is CASGTGTGGSGANVLTF. In DNA, the CDR3 is TGTGCCAGCGGGACCGGGACAGGGGGCTCTGGGGCCAACGTCCTGACTTTC.

In its sample, this clonotype was seen once. This chain uses TRBV7-2 with TRBJ2-7; 7 bases are a match to TRBD1. V dropped 1 base and J dropped 4; count of bases not matched to a gene: 4. Germline CDR1 reads SGHTA; CDR2 reads FQGNSA. This CDR3 has 14 amino acids. As DNA, the CDR3 is TGTGCCAGCAGCTTAGTCACACAGGGGTACGAGCAGTACTTC. Translation gives CASSLVTQGYEQYF.

This clonotype was seen only a few times. CDR3 sequence: CSAVPPAGGVQQYF. The CDR3 nucleotides are TGCAGTGCTGTGCCTCCGGCGGGCGGGGTGCAGCAGTACTTC. The V and J genes are TRBV20-1 and TRBJ2-7; D perhaps matches TRBD2 (6 bases). Germline CDR1 DFQATT, CDR2 SNEGSKA (reference sequence). This CDR3 is built from 14 residues. Trimming cost V 5 bases and J 8 bases, with 22 bases left between them.

This clonotype was observed a few times. This chain links TRBV5-8 with TRBJ2-3, with D tentatively TRBD1 (6 bases). Trimming shortened V by 4 bases and J by 3 bases, and 15 bases separated the two germline ends. CDR3 size: 15 residues. CDR1 and CDR2 from the germline V gene are SGHTS and YDEGEE. The CDR3 sequence: CASSRAGVVTDTQYF. CDR3 DNA sequence: TGTGCCAGCAGCCGCGCAGGGGTGGTTACAGATACGCAGTATTTT.

This clonotype was found a few times. The J gene is TRBJ1-1, the V gene TRBV6-2 or TRBV6-3, with D perhaps TRBD1 (6 bases). CDR1 is MNHEY and CDR2 is SVGEGT in the germline V gene. The CDR3 length is 17 residues. Between the trimmed V and J ends, which lost 3 bases and 5 bases, there was a span of 22 bases. The CDR3 DNA is TGTGCCAGCAGTTATGGTCCCCGGGGCAGGGGAGAGACTGAAGCTTTCTTT. The encoded protein is CASSYGPRGRGETEAFF.

On this clonotype itself: The junction shows a germline mismatch at one end, possibly a read error. The chain carries TRBV5-1 and TRBJ2-7; D may be TRBD1 (5 bases). The V gene's germline CDR1 is SGHRS and CDR2 YFSETQ. The CDR3 spans 13 residues. The CDR3 DNA reads as TGCGCCAGCAGCTTGGCAGGGTCCTACGAGCAGAACTTC. Its protein is CASSLAGSYEQNF.

The chain links TRBV20-1 to TRBJ2-5; 7 bases are a match to TRBD2. This CDR3 region has 15 residues. V dropped 4 bases and J dropped 5; count of bases not matched to a gene: 13. Looked up from germline, CDR1 is DFQATT and CDR2 is SNEGSKA (reference sequence). The CDR3 sequence: CSAIMPSGESETQYF. The CDR3 DNA is TGCAGTGCTATTATGCCTAGCGGAGAATCGGAGACCCAGTACTTC.

As DNA, the CDR3 is TGTGCCTGGAGTGTACAGGGCGGGCAGTACTTC. Protein product: CAWSVQGGQYF. The V gene is TRBV30, the J gene TRBJ2-7, with D perhaps TRBD1 (6 bases). The CDR3 length is 11 residues. The ends were cut back, 0 bases at V and 9 bases at J, with 9 bases in the middle. Germline V gene lookup returns CDR1 GTSNPN and CDR2 SVGIG (reference sequence).

The J gene is TRBJ2-1, the V gene TRBV28; 12 bases fit TRBD1. The V gene end was trimmed by 3 bases and the J gene end by 7 bases; junction bases not matched to a gene: 4. The length of the CDR3 is 15 residues. The germline V gene has CDR1 MDHEN and CDR2 SYDVKM. This chain's CDR3 is CASSLWDRGRNEQFF. The CDR3 region has the DNA TGTGCCAGCAGTTTGTGGGACAGGGGGCGGAATGAGCAGTTCTTC.

This clonotype was detected a few times. The CDR3 sequence: CASSLVKYQETQYF. The DNA for the CDR3 is TGTGCCAGCAGCTTAGTTAAGTACCAAGAGACCCAGTACTTC. The chain recombines TRBV7-6 with TRBJ2-5; unclear D gene. Trimming stripped 1 base from V and 0 bases from J, with 6 bases between. In germline, CDR1 is SGHVS, CDR2 FNYEAQ. The CDR3 has 14 residues. The variable domain in full, completed from reference TRBV7-6 and TRBJ2-5, reads GAGVSQSPRYKVTKRGQDVALRCDPISGHVSLYWYRQALGQGPEFLTYFNYEAQQDKSGLPNDRFSAERPEGSISTLTIQRTEQRDSAMYRCASSLVKYQETQYFGPGTRLLVL.

The chain joins TRBV5-6 to TRBJ2-6; D gene uncertain. CDR3 size: 11 residues. V was trimmed by 4 bases and J by 5 bases, leaving 1 base between them. The V gene's germline CDR1 is SGHDT and CDR2 YYEEEE. CDR3 DNA: TGTGCCAGCAGCCGGGCCAACGTCCTGACTTTC. It is translated as CASSRANVLTF.

This clonotype turned up a few times. The CDR3 DNA sequence: TGTGCCAGCAGCTTGGGGAGGGGACAGGGTTCCTACGAGCAGTACTTC. Protein product: CASSLGRGQGSYEQYF. The rearrangement uses TRBV5-5 and TRBJ2-7; 9 bases match TRBD1. The CDR3 runs to 16 residues. V dropped 0 bases and J dropped 1; count of bases not matched to a gene: 5. Per germline, CDR1 SGHKS and CDR2 YYEKEE (reference sequence).